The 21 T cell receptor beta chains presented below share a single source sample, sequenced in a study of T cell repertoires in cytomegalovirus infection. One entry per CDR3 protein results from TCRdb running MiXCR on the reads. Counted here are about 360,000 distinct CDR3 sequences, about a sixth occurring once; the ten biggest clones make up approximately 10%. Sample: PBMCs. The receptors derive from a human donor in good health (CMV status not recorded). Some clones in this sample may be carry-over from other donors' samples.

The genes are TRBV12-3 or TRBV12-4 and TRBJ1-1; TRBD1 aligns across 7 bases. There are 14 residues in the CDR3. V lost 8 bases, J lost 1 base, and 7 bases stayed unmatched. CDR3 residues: CASSNAGGNTEAFF. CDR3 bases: TGTGCCAGCTCAAACGCAGGGGGGAACACTGAAGCTTTCTTT.

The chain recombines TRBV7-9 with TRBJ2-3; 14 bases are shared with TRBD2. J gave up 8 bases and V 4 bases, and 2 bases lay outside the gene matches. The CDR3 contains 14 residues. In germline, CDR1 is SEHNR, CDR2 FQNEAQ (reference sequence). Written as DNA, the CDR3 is TGTGCCAGCAGCTCTGGACTAGCGGGGGGTACGCAGTATTTT. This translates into CASSSGLAGGTQYF.

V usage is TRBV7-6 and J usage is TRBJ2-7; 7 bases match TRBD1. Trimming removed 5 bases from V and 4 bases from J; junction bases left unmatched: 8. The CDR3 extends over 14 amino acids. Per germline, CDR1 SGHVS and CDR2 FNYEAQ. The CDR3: CASSTHGQAYEQYF. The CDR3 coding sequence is TGTGCCAGCAGCACACACGGACAGGCGTACGAGCAGTACTTC.

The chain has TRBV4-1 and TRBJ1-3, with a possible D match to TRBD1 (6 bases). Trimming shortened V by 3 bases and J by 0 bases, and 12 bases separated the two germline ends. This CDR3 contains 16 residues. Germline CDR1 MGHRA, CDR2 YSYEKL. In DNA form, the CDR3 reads TGCGCCAGCAGCCATAACACAGGGAGCTCTGGAAACACCATATATTTT. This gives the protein CASSHNTGSSGNTIYF.

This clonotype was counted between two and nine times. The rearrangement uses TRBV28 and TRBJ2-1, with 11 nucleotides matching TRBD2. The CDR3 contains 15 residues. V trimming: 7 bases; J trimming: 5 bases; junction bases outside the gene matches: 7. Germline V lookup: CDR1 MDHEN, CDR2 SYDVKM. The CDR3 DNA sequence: TGTGCCAGCAATACCCTAGCGGGGGGTCACAATGAGCAGTTCTTC. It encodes CASNTLAGGHNEQFF.

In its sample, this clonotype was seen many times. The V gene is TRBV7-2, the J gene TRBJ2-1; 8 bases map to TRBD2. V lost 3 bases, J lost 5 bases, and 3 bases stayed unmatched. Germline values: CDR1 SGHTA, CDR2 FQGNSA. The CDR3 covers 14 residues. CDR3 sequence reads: CASSFLAGNNEQFF. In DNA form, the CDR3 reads TGTGCCAGCAGCTTTTTAGCGGGAAACAATGAGCAGTTCTTC.

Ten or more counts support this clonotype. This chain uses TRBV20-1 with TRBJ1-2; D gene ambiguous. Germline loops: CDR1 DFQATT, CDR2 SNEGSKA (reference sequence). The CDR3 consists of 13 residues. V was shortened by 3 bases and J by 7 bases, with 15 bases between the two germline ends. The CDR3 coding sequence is TGCAGTGCTAGGGTAGAAGGAATTGGTGGCTACACCTTC. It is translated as CSARVEGIGGYTF.

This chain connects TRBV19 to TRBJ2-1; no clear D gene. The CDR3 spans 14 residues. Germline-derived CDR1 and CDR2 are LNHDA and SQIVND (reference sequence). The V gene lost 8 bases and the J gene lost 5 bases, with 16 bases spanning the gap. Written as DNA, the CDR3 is TGTGCCAGTCAGACCCATAGGAAGAACAATGAGCAGTTCTTC. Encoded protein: CASQTHRKNNEQFF.

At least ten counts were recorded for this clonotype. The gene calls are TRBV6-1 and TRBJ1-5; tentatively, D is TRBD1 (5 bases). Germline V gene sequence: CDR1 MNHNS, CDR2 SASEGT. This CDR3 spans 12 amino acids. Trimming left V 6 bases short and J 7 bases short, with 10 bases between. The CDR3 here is CASREWGQPQHF. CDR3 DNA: TGTGCCAGCAGGGAGTGGGGGCAGCCCCAGCATTTT.

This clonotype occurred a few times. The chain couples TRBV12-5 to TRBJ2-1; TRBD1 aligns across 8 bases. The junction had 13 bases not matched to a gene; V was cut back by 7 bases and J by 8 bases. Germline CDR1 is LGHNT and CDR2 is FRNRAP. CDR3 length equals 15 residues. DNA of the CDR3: TGTGCTAGTGTTCTAACCGGGACAGGCGGGGATGAGCAGTTCTTC. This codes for CASVLTGTGGDEQFF.

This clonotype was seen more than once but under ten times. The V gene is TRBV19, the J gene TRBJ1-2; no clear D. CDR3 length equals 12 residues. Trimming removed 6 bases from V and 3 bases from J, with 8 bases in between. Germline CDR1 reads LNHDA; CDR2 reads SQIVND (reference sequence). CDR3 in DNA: TGTGCCAGTAGCCAGGCCGACTATGGCTACACCTTC. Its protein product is CASSQADYGYTF. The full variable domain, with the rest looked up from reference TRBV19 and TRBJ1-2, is DGGITQSPKYLFRKEGQNVTLSCEQNLNHDAMYWYRQDPGQGLRLIYYSQIVNDFQKGDIAEGYSVSREKKESFPLTVTSAQKNPTAFYLCASSQADYGYTFGSGTRLTVV.

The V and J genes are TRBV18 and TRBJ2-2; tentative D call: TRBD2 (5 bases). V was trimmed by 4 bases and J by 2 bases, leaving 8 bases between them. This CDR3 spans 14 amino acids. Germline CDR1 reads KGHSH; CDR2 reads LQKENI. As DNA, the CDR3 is TGTGCCAGCTCACTAGCGCACAACACCGGGGAGCTGTTTTTT. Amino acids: CASSLAHNTGELFF. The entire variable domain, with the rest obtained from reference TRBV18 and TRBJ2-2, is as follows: NAGVMQNPRHLVRRRGQEARLRCSPMKGHSHVYWYRQLPEEGLKFMVYLQKENIIDESGMPKERFSAEFPKEGPSILRIQQVVRGDSAAYFCASSLAHNTGELFFGEGSRLTVL.

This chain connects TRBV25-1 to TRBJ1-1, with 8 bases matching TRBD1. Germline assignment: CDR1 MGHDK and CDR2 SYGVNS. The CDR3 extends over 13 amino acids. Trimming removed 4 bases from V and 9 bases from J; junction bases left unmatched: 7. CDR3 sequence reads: CASSGTTGAKAFF. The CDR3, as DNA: TGTGCCAGCAGTGGAACGACAGGGGCAAAAGCTTTCTTT.

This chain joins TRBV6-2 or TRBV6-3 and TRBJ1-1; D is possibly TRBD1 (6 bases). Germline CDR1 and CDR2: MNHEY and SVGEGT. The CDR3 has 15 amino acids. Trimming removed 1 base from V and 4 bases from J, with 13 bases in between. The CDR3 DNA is TGTGCCAGCAGTTACTTTGGGACACGCGCCACTGAAGCTTTCTTT. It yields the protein CASSYFGTRATEAFF.

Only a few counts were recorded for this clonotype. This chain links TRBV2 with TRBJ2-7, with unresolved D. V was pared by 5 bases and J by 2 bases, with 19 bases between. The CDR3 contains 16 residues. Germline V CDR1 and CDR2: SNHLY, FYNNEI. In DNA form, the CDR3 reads TGTGCCAGCAGTTCCGGGCCATTCGGAGTAACCTACGAGCAGTACTTC. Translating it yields CASSSGPFGVTYEQYF.

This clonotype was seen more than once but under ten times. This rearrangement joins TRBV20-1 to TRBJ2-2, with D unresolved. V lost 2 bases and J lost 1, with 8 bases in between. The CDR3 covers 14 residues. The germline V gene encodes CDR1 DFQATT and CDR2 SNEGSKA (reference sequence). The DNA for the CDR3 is TGCAGTGCTAGATTAACGGGGAACACCGGGGAGCTGTTTTTT. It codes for CSARLTGNTGELFF.

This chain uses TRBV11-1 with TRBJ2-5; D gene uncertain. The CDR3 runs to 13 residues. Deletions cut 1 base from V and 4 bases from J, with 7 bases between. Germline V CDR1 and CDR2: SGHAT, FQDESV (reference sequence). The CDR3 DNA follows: TGTGCCAGCAGCTTAGGTCCTACAGAGACCCAGTACTTC. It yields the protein CASSLGPTETQYF.

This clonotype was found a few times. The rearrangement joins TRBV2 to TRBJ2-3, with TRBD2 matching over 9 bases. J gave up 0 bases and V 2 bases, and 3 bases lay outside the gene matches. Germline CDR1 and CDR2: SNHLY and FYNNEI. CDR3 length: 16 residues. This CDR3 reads CASSERRGGSTDTQYF. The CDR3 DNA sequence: TGTGCCAGCAGTGAAAGGCGGGGGGGCAGCACAGATACGCAGTATTTT. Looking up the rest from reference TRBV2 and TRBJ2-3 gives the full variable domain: EPEVTQTPSHQVTQMGQEVILRCVPISNHLYFYWYRQILGQKVEFLVSFYNNEISEKSEIFDDQFSVERPDGSNFTLKIRSTKLEDSAMYFCASSERRGGSTDTQYFGPGTRLTVL.

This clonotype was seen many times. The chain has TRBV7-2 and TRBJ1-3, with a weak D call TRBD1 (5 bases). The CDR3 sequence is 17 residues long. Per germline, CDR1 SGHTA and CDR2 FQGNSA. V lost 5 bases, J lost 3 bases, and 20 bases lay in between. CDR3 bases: TGTGCCAGCAGCCCATGGGGGGGGGGGATAAGTGGAAACACCATATATTTT. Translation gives CASSPWGGGISGNTIYF.

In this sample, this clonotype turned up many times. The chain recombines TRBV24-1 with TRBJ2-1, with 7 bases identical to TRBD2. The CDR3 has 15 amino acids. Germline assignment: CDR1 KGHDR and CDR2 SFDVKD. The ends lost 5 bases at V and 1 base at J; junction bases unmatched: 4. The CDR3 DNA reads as TGTGCCACCAGTGGGGGGGGGTATTCCTACAATGAGCAGTTCTTC. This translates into CATSGGGYSYNEQFF.

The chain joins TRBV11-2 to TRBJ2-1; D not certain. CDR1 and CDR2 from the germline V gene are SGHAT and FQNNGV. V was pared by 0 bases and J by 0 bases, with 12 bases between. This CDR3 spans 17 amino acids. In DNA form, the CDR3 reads TGTGCCAGCAGCTTAGATCGTGCGGAGTCCTCCTACAATGAGCAGTTCTTC. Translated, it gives CASSLDRAESSYNEQFF.